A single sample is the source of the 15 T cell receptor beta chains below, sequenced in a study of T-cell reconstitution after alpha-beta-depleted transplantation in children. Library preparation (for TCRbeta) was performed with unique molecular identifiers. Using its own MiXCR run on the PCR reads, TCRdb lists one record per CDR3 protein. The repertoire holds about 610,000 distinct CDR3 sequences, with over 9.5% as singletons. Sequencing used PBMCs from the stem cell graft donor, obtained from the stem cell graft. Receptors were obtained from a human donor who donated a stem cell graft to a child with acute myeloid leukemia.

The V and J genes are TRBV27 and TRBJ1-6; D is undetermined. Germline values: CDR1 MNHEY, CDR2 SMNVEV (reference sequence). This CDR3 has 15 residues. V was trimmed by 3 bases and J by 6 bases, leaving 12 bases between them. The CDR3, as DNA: TGTGCCAGCAGTTTTGAGGGCAGCCTTAATTCACCCCTCCACTTT. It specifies CASSFEGSLNSPLHF.

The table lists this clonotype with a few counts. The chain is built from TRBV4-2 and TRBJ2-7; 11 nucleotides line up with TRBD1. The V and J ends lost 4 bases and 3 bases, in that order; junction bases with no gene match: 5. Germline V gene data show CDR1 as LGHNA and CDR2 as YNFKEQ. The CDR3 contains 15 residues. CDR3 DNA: TGTGCCAGCAGCCCCGGACAGGGGGCAGGCTACGAGCAGTACTTC. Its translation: CASSPGQGAGYEQYF.

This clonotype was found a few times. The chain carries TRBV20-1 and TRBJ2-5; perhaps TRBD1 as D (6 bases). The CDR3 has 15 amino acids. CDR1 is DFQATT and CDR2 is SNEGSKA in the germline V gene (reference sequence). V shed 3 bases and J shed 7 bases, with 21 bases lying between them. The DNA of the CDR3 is TGCAGTGCTAGTGACCCCCGGGACACCGCGGGGACCCAGTACTTC. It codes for CSASDPRDTAGTQYF.

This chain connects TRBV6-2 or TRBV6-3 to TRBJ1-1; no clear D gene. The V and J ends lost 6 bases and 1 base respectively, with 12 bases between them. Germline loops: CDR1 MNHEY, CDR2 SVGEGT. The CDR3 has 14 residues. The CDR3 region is CASRAVRENTEAFF. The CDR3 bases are TGTGCCAGCAGGGCAGTGAGGGAGAACACTGAAGCTTTCTTT.

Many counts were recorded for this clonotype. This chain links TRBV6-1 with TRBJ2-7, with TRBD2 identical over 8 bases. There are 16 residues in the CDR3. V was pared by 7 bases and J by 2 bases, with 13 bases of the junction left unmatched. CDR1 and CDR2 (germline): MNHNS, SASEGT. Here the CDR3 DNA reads TGTGCCAGCAAACTCGCTAGCGGGTCCGTCGCCTACGAGCAGTACTTC. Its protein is CASKLASGSVAYEQYF.

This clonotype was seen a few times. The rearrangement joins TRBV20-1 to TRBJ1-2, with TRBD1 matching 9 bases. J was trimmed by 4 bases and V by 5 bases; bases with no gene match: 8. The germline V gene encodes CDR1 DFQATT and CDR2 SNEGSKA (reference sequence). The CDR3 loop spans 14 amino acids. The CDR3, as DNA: TGCAGTGCTGGTGCCGGGACAGGGATCTATGGCTACACCTTC. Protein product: CSAGAGTGIYGYTF.

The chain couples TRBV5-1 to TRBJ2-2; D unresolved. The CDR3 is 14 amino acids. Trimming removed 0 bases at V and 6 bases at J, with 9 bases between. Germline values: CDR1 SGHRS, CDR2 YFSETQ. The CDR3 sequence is CASSLAGVPGELFF. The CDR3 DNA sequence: TGCGCCAGCAGCTTGGCCGGTGTCCCCGGGGAGCTGTTTTTT.

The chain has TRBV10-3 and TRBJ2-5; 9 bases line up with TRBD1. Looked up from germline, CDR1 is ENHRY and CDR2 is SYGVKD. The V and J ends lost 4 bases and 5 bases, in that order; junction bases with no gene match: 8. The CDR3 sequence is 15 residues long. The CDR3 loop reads CAISASETGGETQYF. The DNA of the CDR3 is TGTGCCATCAGTGCTTCCGAGACAGGGGGTGAGACCCAGTACTTC.

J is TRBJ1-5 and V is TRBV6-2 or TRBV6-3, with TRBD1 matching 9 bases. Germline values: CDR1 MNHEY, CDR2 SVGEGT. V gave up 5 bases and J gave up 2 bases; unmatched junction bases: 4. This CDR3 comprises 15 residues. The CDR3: CASSRTGDGNQPQHF. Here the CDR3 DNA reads TGTGCCAGCAGTCGGACAGGGGATGGCAATCAGCCCCAGCATTTT.

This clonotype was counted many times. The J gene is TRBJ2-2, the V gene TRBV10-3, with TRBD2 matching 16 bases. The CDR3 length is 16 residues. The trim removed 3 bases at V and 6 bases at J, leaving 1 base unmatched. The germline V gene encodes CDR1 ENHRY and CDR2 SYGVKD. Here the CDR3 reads CAISEGTSGRAGELFF. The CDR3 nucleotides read TGTGCCATCAGTGAAGGGACTAGCGGGAGGGCCGGGGAGCTGTTTTTT.

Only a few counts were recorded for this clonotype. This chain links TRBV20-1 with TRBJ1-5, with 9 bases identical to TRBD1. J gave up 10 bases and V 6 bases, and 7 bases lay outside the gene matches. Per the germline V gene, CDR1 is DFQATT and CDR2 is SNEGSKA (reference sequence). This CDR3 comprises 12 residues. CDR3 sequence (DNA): TGCAGTGCCCGGGACAGGGCGCGACCCCAGCATTTT. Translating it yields CSARDRARPQHF.

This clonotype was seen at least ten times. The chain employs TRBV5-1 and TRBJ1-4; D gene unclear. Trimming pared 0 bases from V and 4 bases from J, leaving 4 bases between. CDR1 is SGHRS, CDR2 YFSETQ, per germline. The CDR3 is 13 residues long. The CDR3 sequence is CASSLALNEKLFF. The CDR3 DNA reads TGCGCCAGCAGCTTGGCCCTTAATGAAAAACTGTTTTTT. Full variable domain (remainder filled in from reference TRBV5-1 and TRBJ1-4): KAGVTQTPRYLIKTRGQQVTLSCSPISGHRSVSWYQQTPGQGLQFLFEYFSETQRNKGNFPGRFSGRQFSNSRSEMNVSTLELGDSALYLCASSLALNEKLFFGSGTQLSVL.

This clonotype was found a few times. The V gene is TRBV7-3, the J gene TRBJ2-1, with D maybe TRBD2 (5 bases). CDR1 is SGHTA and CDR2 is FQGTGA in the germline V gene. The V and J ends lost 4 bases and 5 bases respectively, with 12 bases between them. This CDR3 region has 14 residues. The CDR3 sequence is CASSSRTGHNEQFF. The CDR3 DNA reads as TGTGCCAGCAGCTCCAGGACTGGTCACAATGAGCAGTTCTTC. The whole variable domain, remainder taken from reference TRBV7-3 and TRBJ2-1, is GAGVSQTPSNKVTEKGKYVELRCDPISGHTALYWYRQSLGQGPEFLIYFQGTGAADDSGLPNDRFFAVRPEGSVSTLKIQRTERGDSAVYLCASSSRTGHNEQFFGPGTRLTVL.

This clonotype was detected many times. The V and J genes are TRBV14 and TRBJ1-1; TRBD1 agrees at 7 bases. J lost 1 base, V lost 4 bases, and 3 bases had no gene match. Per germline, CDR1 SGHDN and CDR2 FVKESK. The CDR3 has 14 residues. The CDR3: CASSPTGRNTEAFF. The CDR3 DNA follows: TGTGCCAGCAGCCCGACAGGGAGGAACACTGAAGCTTTCTTT.

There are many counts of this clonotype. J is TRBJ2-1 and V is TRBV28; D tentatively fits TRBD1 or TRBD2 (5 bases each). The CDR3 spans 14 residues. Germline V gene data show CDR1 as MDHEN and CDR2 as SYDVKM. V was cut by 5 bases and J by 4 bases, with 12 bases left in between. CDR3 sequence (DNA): TGTGCCAGCAGTCTGGGACCATTGTACAATGAGCAGTTCTTC. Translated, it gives CASSLGPLYNEQFF.